The next 2 T cell receptor beta chains were all read from a single sample in a study of tissue T cells after allogeneic stem cell transplantation. The protocol was immunoSEQ multiplex PCR, while the TCRdb copy is restricted to in-frame clones and leaves out a portion. The sample comprises about 48,000 clones, around 72% of which are singletons, and about 0.55% rests with the top ten. Sequencing input: sorted cells pooled from one or two spleens. Source of these receptors: a pool of C57BL/6 mice in good health.

In the case of this clone: Gene names are mouse gene names. The read stops 1 residue short of the end of the CDR3; the missing end is completed from the germline J gene. The rearrangement uses TRBV15 and TRBJ2-7, with 8 bases lining up with TRBD2. The germline gives CDR1 SGHND, CDR2 FRSKSL. There are 12 residues in the CDR3. Losses at the gene ends were 6 bases for V and 5 bases for J; bases not matched to a gene: 3. The CDR3 here is CASSQTGDEQYF. The DNA read from the CDR3 is TGTGCCAGCAGCCAGACTGGGGATGAACAGTAC.

This clone was seen a few times. Gene and germline names: mouse. Read data end 1 residue before the CDR3 end; the end is taken from the germline J gene. This chain joins TRBV5 and TRBJ1-4; unclear D gene. The CDR3 has 11 amino acids. Trimming stripped 6 bases from V and 5 bases from J, with 4 bases between. In germline, CDR1 is LGHNA, CDR2 YNLKQL (reference sequence). The DNA read from the CDR3 is TGTGCCAGCAGGAGTAACGAAAGATTATTT. This sequence encodes CASRSNERLF. From start to end, the CDR3 is CASRSNERLFF.